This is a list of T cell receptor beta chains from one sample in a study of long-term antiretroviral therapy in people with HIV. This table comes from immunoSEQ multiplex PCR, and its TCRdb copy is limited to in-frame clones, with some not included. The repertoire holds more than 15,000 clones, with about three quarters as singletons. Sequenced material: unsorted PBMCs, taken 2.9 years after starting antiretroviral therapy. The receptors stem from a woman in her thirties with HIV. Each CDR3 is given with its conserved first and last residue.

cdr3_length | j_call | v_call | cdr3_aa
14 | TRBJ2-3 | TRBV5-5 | CASSGGSGADTQYF
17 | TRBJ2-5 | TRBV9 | CASSVTSGQGARETQYF
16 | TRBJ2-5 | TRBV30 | CAWGTSGVALRETQYF
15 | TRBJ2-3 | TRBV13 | CASSGRLAGGDTQYF
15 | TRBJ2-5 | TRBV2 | CASSEAGTNQETQYF
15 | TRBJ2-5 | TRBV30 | CAWSVKQGMQETQYF
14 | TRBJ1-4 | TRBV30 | CAWGNGGANEKLFF
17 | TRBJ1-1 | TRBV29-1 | CSILGWWEGAMGTEAFF
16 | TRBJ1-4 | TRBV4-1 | CASSQDAGGRGEKLFF
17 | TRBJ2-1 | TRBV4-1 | CASSHPQTESNYNEQFF
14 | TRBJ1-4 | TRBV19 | CASSMEGAREKLFF